The clone carrying this T cell receptor beta chain has a handful of counts. Its antigen is unknown. A minimum of 6 micrograms of total RNA was extracted per sample. The sample is drawn from a study of blood T cells in healthy people across ages. The study's findings and limits: Diversity figures derived from one million T cells were judged to underestimate the true value. Nothing was known about donor CMV status, and this possibly confounded expanded clonotype changes. There was a strong correlation between TCR beta diversity and naive T cell percentage.

Germline trimming cut 6 bases from V and 0 bases from J; bases unmatched to any gene: 13. The CDR3 has 18 amino acids. The authors ran a second PCR of about 7 to 11 cycles using a sample-barcoded 5' primer and a J-beta primer mix. One entry per CDR3 protein results from TCRdb running MiXCR on the 5' RACE reads. The table lists 950,000 to 1,200,000 distinct CDR3 sequences, roughly two fifths of them singletons, with roughly 14% in the top ten. Sequencing was carried out using blood. This clonotype originated in a man in his late teens or twenties in good health. J is TRBJ1-4 and V is TRBV12-3 or TRBV12-4, with 7 positions matching TRBD1. The CDR3: CASSPTGQLEATNEKLFF. The CDR3 region has the DNA TGTGCCAGCAGCCCTACGGGACAGTTAGAAGCAACTAATGAAAAACTGTTTTTT.